Sequencing of this T cell receptor (beta chain) was carried out in a study of blood T cell repertoires in COVID-19. Overall study context: T cells, B-cell-depleted T cells, or PBMCs supplied cDNA or gDNA.

Here immunoSEQ multiplex PCR was the method, and the copy in TCRdb shows in-frame clones only, minus some. The sample includes about 260,000 clones, more than 75% of them seen just once. The germline V and J ends were trimmed by 0 bases and 4 bases, with 10 bases remaining between them. The CDR3 runs to 15 residues. Germline V gene lookup returns CDR1 SGHNT and CDR2 YENEEA. The receptor was derived from a woman between 50 and 59 years old with acute or convalescent COVID-19. The sample was peripheral blood. V usage is TRBV11-3 and J usage is TRBJ1-3, with TRBD1 as a possible D gene (6 bases). CDR3 DNA: TGTGCCAGCAGCTTAGATGGACAGAGCGGAAACACCATATATTTT. This codes for CASSLDGQSGNTIYF.